A selection of T cell receptor beta chains follows, all from one sample in a study of a mutant IDH1 vaccine in newly diagnosed glioma. These receptors' targets are unknown. Assay: immunoSEQ multiplex PCR; the TCRdb copy retains only in-frame clones and omits some. The sample has around 30,000 clones, roughly 88% seen once. Specimen: PBMCs, collected from a glioma patient whose treatment included an IDH1 peptide vaccine. These receptors were obtained from a man aged 40-55 years with glioma. CDR3s include the opening cysteine and the closing phenylalanine or tryptophan. The D gene is left open where the match is weak. Where a row states a size, it is once, few, many or the class of an expanded clone; other rows omit it.

J gene: TRBJ1-2; V gene: TRBV6-1; D gene: NA; clone size: NA; CDR3 protein: CASSEGHRAIYGYTF; CDR3 DNA: TGTGCCAGCAGTGAAGGCCACAGGGCGATCTATGGCTACACCTTC
J gene: TRBJ1-6; V gene: TRBV30; D gene: TRBD1; clone size: NA; CDR3 protein: CAWSLSAGGGSPLHF; CDR3 DNA: TGTGCCTGGAGCCTCTCGGCAGGGGGCGGTTCACCCCTCCACTTT
J gene: TRBJ2-1; V gene: TRBV7-3; D gene: TRBD1; clone size: NA; CDR3 protein: CASSLSGGSYNEQFF; CDR3 DNA: TGTGCCAGCAGCTTATCAGGGGGCTCCTACAATGAGCAGTTCTTC
J gene: TRBJ1-1; V gene: TRBV19; D gene: NA; clone size: once; CDR3 protein: CASSGSQRSMNTEAFF; CDR3 DNA: TGTGCCAGTAGTGGATCACAGCGATCCATGAACACTGAAGCTTTCTTT
J gene: TRBJ1-4; V gene: TRBV2; D gene: NA; clone size: NA; CDR3 protein: CASIRDSEKLFF; CDR3 DNA: TGTGCCAGCATCAGGGATTCGGAAAAACTGTTTTTT
J gene: TRBJ1-2; V gene: TRBV5-6; D gene: NA; clone size: once; CDR3 protein: CASSTLQGSYGYTF; CDR3 DNA: TGTGCCAGCAGCACCCTACAGGGTTCCTATGGCTACACCTTC
J gene: TRBJ2-3; V gene: TRBV4-1; D gene: NA; clone size: NA; CDR3 protein: CASSLPGSRASTDTQYF; CDR3 DNA: TGCGCCAGCAGCCTCCCCGGTTCCAGGGCGAGCACAGATACGCAGTATTTT
J gene: TRBJ1-3; V gene: TRBV9; D gene: TRBD1; clone size: NA; CDR3 protein: CASSVTGGPNTIYF; CDR3 DNA: TGTGCCAGCAGCGTTACAGGGGGCCCAAACACCATATATTTT
J gene: TRBJ1-2; V gene: TRBV4-2; D gene: NA; clone size: NA; CDR3 protein: CASSQERGGILPYTF; CDR3 DNA: TGTGCCAGCAGCCAAGAACGGGGGGGGATACTTCCCTACACCTTC
J gene: TRBJ2-1; V gene: TRBV6-4; D gene: TRBD2; clone size: NA; CDR3 protein: CASSSEREGHNEQFF; CDR3 DNA: TGTGCCAGCAGTTCGGAGCGGGAGGGACACAATGAGCAGTTCTTC
J gene: TRBJ1-1; V gene: TRBV29-1; D gene: NA; clone size: NA; CDR3 protein: CSVARVLNTEAFF; CDR3 DNA: TGCAGCGTTGCACGAGTTTTGAACACTGAAGCTTTCTTT
J gene: TRBJ1-2; V gene: TRBV6-1; D gene: NA; clone size: NA; CDR3 protein: CASSESYYGYTF; CDR3 DNA: TGTGCCAGCAGTGAGAGTTACTATGGCTACACCTTC
J gene: TRBJ2-5; V gene: TRBV20-1; D gene: NA; clone size: NA; CDR3 protein: CSSKPRETQYF; CDR3 DNA: TGCAGTTCAAAACCGAGAGAGACCCAGTACTTC
J gene: TRBJ1-4; V gene: TRBV25-1; D gene: NA; clone size: NA; CDR3 protein: CASSEIGGLNEKLFF; CDR3 DNA: TGTGCCAGCAGTGAAATAGGCGGATTAAATGAAAAACTGTTTTTT
J gene: TRBJ1-4; V gene: TRBV7-2; D gene: TRBD1; clone size: NA; CDR3 protein: CASSLGQGGNEKLFF; CDR3 DNA: TGTGCCAGCAGCCTGGGACAGGGCGGGAATGAAAAACTGTTTTTT
J gene: TRBJ2-2; V gene: TRBV7-9; D gene: NA; clone size: once; CDR3 protein: CASTEGSVNTGELFF; CDR3 DNA: TGTGCCAGCACCGAGGGGTCGGTGAACACCGGGGAGCTGTTTTTT
J gene: TRBJ2-5; V gene: TRBV4-1; D gene: TRBD2; clone size: NA; CDR3 protein: CASSQVLARETQYF; CDR3 DNA: TGCGCCAGCAGCCAAGTACTAGCGAGAGAGACCCAGTACTTC
J gene: TRBJ1-2; V gene: TRBV4-3; D gene: TRBD1; clone size: NA; CDR3 protein: CASSRQGANYGYTF; CDR3 DNA: TGCGCCAGCAGCCGACAGGGGGCTAACTATGGCTACACCTTC
J gene: TRBJ2-1; V gene: TRBV6-5; D gene: NA; clone size: once; CDR3 protein: CASSLAGGRDEQFF; CDR3 DNA: TGTGCCAGCAGTCTCGCCGGGGGGCGGGATGAGCAGTTCTTC
J gene: TRBJ1-6; V gene: TRBV7-2; D gene: TRBD1; clone size: NA; CDR3 protein: CASSFTTGSSPLHF; CDR3 DNA: TGTGCCAGCAGCTTTACGACAGGGAGCTCACCCCTCCACTTT
J gene: TRBJ1-6; V gene: TRBV5-6; D gene: NA; clone size: few; CDR3 protein: CASSQYRNSPLHF; CDR3 DNA: TGTGCCAGCAGCCAGTACAGGAATTCACCCCTCCACTTT
J gene: TRBJ2-7; V gene: TRBV19; D gene: NA; clone size: NA; CDR3 protein: CASSPVYPDGDEQYF; CDR3 DNA: TGTGCCAGTAGCCCCGTGTATCCCGACGGCGACGAGCAGTACTTC
J gene: TRBJ2-1; V gene: TRBV27; D gene: TRBD1; clone size: NA; CDR3 protein: CASSLRDRGNEQFF; CDR3 DNA: TGTGCCAGCAGTTTGCGGGACAGGGGAAATGAGCAGTTCTTC
J gene: TRBJ1-1; V gene: TRBV5-1; D gene: NA; clone size: NA; CDR3 protein: CASSPSGTMNTEAFF; CDR3 DNA: TGCGCCAGCAGCCCATCCGGGACAATGAACACTGAAGCTTTCTTT
J gene: TRBJ1-5; V gene: TRBV15; D gene: TRBD1; clone size: NA; CDR3 protein: CATSNTRQGANQPQHF; CDR3 DNA: TGTGCCACCAGCAATACCAGACAGGGGGCAAATCAGCCCCAGCATTTT
J gene: TRBJ2-2; V gene: TRBV4-3; D gene: TRBD1; clone size: NA; CDR3 protein: CASRAGTGGTGELFF; CDR3 DNA: TGCGCCAGCAGGGCCGGGACAGGGGGGACCGGGGAGCTGTTTTTT
J gene: TRBJ1-2; V gene: TRBV7-9; D gene: NA; clone size: NA; CDR3 protein: CASSFMGESYGYTF; CDR3 DNA: TGTGCCAGCAGCTTTATGGGGGAGTCCTATGGCTACACCTTC
J gene: TRBJ1-1; V gene: TRBV7-2; D gene: NA; clone size: NA; CDR3 protein: CASSIEGRATEAFF; CDR3 DNA: TGTGCCAGCAGCATCGAGGGGAGGGCCACTGAAGCTTTCTTT
J gene: TRBJ1-1; V gene: TRBV15; D gene: NA; clone size: NA; CDR3 protein: CATSTGENTEAFF; CDR3 DNA: TGTGCCACCAGCACCGGGGAGAACACTGAAGCTTTCTTT
J gene: TRBJ1-2; V gene: TRBV5-6; D gene: NA; clone size: NA; CDR3 protein: CASCSREIYGYTF; CDR3 DNA: TGTGCCAGCTGTAGCAGGGAGATCTATGGCTACACCTTC
J gene: TRBJ2-5; V gene: TRBV7-2; D gene: NA; clone size: NA; CDR3 protein: CASSLGEPQETQYF; CDR3 DNA: TGTGCCAGCAGCTTAGGGGAACCCCAAGAGACCCAGTACTTC
J gene: TRBJ1-2; V gene: TRBV2; D gene: NA; clone size: NA; CDR3 protein: CASSRTEIYGYTF; CDR3 DNA: TGTGCCAGCAGCCGGACAGAAATCTATGGCTACACCTTC
J gene: TRBJ2-3; V gene: TRBV6-5; D gene: NA; clone size: once; CDR3 protein: CASSYSGLAHTDTQYF; CDR3 DNA: TGTGCCAGCAGTTACTCGGGACTTGCCCACACAGATACGCAGTATTTT
J gene: TRBJ2-5; V gene: TRBV6-1; D gene: NA; clone size: NA; CDR3 protein: CASSEPRLSRETQYF; CDR3 DNA: TGTGCCAGCAGTGAACCGAGGCTTTCCCGAGAGACCCAGTACTTC
J gene: TRBJ2-7; V gene: TRBV7-9; D gene: NA; clone size: NA; CDR3 protein: CASVSQAEQYF; CDR3 DNA: TGTGCCAGCGTCTCCCAGGCCGAGCAGTACTTC
J gene: TRBJ2-2; V gene: TRBV9; D gene: NA; clone size: NA; CDR3 protein: CASSFRANTGELFF; CDR3 DNA: TGTGCCAGCAGCTTTAGAGCGAACACCGGGGAGCTGTTTTTT
J gene: TRBJ1-2; V gene: TRBV28; D gene: TRBD1; clone size: NA; CDR3 protein: CASQGGPNYGYTF; CDR3 DNA: TGTGCCAGCCAGGGGGGGCCTAACTATGGCTACACCTTC
J gene: TRBJ2-1; V gene: TRBV10-3; D gene: TRBD2; clone size: NA; CDR3 protein: CATYGGVDYNEQFF; CDR3 DNA: TGTGCCACGTATGGGGGGGTCGACTACAATGAGCAGTTCTTC
J gene: TRBJ2-5; V gene: TRBV18; D gene: TRBD2; clone size: NA; CDR3 protein: CASSPAGGAEQTQYF; CDR3 DNA: TGTGCCAGCTCGCCCGCCGGGGGGGCAGAGCAGACCCAGTACTTC
J gene: TRBJ1-2; V gene: TRBV25-1; D gene: NA; clone size: NA; CDR3 protein: CASSDPSMGDHNYGYTF; CDR3 DNA: TGTGCCAGCAGTGACCCCTCGATGGGGGACCACAACTATGGCTACACCTTC
J gene: TRBJ1-4; V gene: TRBV7-9; D gene: NA; clone size: NA; CDR3 protein: CASSSPSMRAPREKLFF; CDR3 DNA: TGTGCCAGCAGCTCACCCTCAATGAGGGCCCCTAGGGAAAAACTGTTTTTT
J gene: TRBJ2-1; V gene: TRBV29-1; D gene: NA; clone size: few; CDR3 protein: CSALRGPNEQFF; CDR3 DNA: TGCAGCGCCCTACGGGGGCCAAATGAGCAGTTCTTC
J gene: TRBJ1-1; V gene: TRBV30; D gene: TRBD1; clone size: NA; CDR3 protein: CAWGDSLNTEAFF; CDR3 DNA: TGTGCCTGGGGGGACAGCCTAAACACTGAAGCTTTCTTT
J gene: TRBJ2-7; V gene: TRBV4-2; D gene: TRBD2; clone size: NA; CDR3 protein: CASSLGSSGLVAQYF; CDR3 DNA: TGTGCCAGCAGCCTTGGGTCTAGCGGCCTGGTGGCGCAGTACTTC
J gene: TRBJ2-4; V gene: TRBV10-3; D gene: NA; clone size: NA; CDR3 protein: CAISEGPENIQYF; CDR3 DNA: TGTGCCATCAGTGAGGGCCCCGAAAACATTCAGTACTTC
J gene: TRBJ1-3; V gene: TRBV5-1; D gene: NA; clone size: NA; CDR3 protein: CASSPQDGSSGNTIYF; CDR3 DNA: TGCGCCAGCAGCCCCCAGGACGGTTCCTCTGGAAACACCATATATTTT
J gene: TRBJ2-2; V gene: TRBV15; D gene: NA; clone size: once; CDR3 protein: CATKDAGADTGELFF; CDR3 DNA: TGTGCCACCAAGGACGCGGGGGCGGACACCGGGGAGCTGTTTTTT
J gene: TRBJ2-7; V gene: TRBV5-8; D gene: NA; clone size: NA; CDR3 protein: CASSHTASYEQYF; CDR3 DNA: TGTGCCAGCAGCCATACAGCGTCCTACGAGCAGTACTTC
J gene: TRBJ2-3; V gene: TRBV27; D gene: NA; clone size: NA; CDR3 protein: CASSLVLADTQYF; CDR3 DNA: TGTGCCAGCAGTTTAGTTTTAGCAGATACGCAGTATTTT
J gene: TRBJ1-6; V gene: TRBV4-1; D gene: NA; clone size: NA; CDR3 protein: CASSQDGTASSYNSPLHF; CDR3 DNA: TGCGCCAGCAGCCAAGATGGGACGGCAAGCTCCTATAATTCACCCCTCCACTTT
J gene: TRBJ2-2; V gene: TRBV7-2; D gene: TRBD1; clone size: NA; CDR3 protein: CASSFNRGTGELFF; CDR3 DNA: TGTGCCAGCAGCTTCAACAGGGGGACCGGGGAGCTGTTTTTT
J gene: TRBJ1-3; V gene: TRBV19; D gene: NA; clone size: NA; CDR3 protein: CASSRSSGNTIYF; CDR3 DNA: TGTGCCAGTAGTCGGAGCTCTGGAAACACCATATATTTT
J gene: TRBJ2-5; V gene: TRBV4-2; D gene: TRBD2; clone size: NA; CDR3 protein: CASSPDTSGSGETQYF; CDR3 DNA: TGTGCCAGCAGCCCAGATACTAGCGGGAGCGGTGAGACCCAGTACTTC
J gene: TRBJ1-2; V gene: TRBV4-2; D gene: NA; clone size: NA; CDR3 protein: CASSLQNRDTAGYTF; CDR3 DNA: TGTGCCAGCAGCCTCCAAAACCGGGACACAGCGGGCTACACCTTC
J gene: TRBJ2-5; V gene: TRBV12-5; D gene: NA; clone size: NA; CDR3 protein: CASGLGGETQYF; CDR3 DNA: TGTGCTAGTGGTTTGGGAGGGGAGACCCAGTACTTC
J gene: TRBJ2-1; V gene: TRBV27; D gene: NA; clone size: NA; CDR3 protein: CASSLSDTWNEQFF; CDR3 DNA: TGTGCCAGCAGTTTATCGGATACGTGGAATGAGCAGTTCTTC
J gene: TRBJ1-2; V gene: TRBV30; D gene: TRBD1; clone size: NA; CDR3 protein: CACGTGTGHYGYTF; CDR3 DNA: TGTGCCTGTGGGACCGGGACAGGCCACTATGGCTACACCTTC
J gene: TRBJ1-1; V gene: TRBV7-2; D gene: TRBD1; clone size: NA; CDR3 protein: CASSFKDRAAFF; CDR3 DNA: TGTGCCAGCAGCTTCAAGGACAGGGCAGCTTTCTTT
J gene: TRBJ2-6; V gene: TRBV19; D gene: NA; clone size: NA; CDR3 protein: CASRTGLGLTGANVLTF; CDR3 DNA: TGTGCCAGTAGAACAGGGTTGGGCTTGACTGGGGCCAACGTCCTGACTTTC